A selection of T cell receptor beta chains follows, all from one sample in a study of T cell responses to AZD1222 COVID-19 vaccine. The table came from immunoSEQ multiplex PCR; TCRdb's copy has only in-frame clones and leaves some out. The sample has roughly 260,000 clones; 90% to 95% are singletons. Sequenced here: peripheral blood, sampled on day 0 of AZD1222 vaccination. The origin of the receptors is an adult in good health. The CDR3 runs from the conserved cysteine through the conserved F or W. Expanded clones are given a class, and other clones once, few, many or no size at all.

j_gene: TRBJ1-2
abundance: NA
v_gene: TRBV7-9
CDR3aa: CASSSSPGQGRGYTF

j_gene: TRBJ1-1
abundance: NA
v_gene: TRBV9
CDR3aa: CASMGGGEAFF

j_gene: TRBJ1-1
abundance: NA
v_gene: TRBV4-2
CDR3aa: CASRRGTTNTEAFF

j_gene: TRBJ1-5
abundance: NA
v_gene: TRBV2
CDR3aa: CASRNRGVDQPQHF

j_gene: TRBJ1-6
abundance: NA
v_gene: TRBV28
CDR3aa: CASSSYPFPLHF

j_gene: TRBJ1-2
abundance: NA
v_gene: TRBV5-4
CDR3aa: CASSLGRGGGYTF

j_gene: TRBJ2-7
abundance: NA
v_gene: TRBV28
CDR3aa: CASSESGAGSYEQYF

j_gene: TRBJ2-1
abundance: once
v_gene: TRBV5-4
CDR3aa: CASSLDRGTYNEQFF

j_gene: TRBJ2-1
abundance: NA
v_gene: TRBV7-3
CDR3aa: CASSLLAGYNEQFF

j_gene: TRBJ2-1
abundance: NA
v_gene: TRBV6-5
CDR3aa: CASSYGGGAYNEQFF

j_gene: TRBJ2-7
abundance: NA
v_gene: TRBV4-2
CDR3aa: CASSQKRVAYEQYF

j_gene: TRBJ2-5
abundance: NA
v_gene: TRBV18
CDR3aa: CASSPPNRDRGLGTQYF

j_gene: TRBJ1-1
abundance: NA
v_gene: TRBV28
CDR3aa: CATPGPTTTEAFF

j_gene: TRBJ2-1
abundance: NA
v_gene: TRBV4-1
CDR3aa: CASSQTRFSGRNEQFF

j_gene: TRBJ1-2
abundance: NA
v_gene: TRBV19
CDR3aa: CASSDANYGYTF

j_gene: TRBJ1-1
abundance: NA
v_gene: TRBV6-6
CDR3aa: CASSIGWGDTEAFF

j_gene: TRBJ2-7
abundance: NA
v_gene: TRBV5-4
CDR3aa: CASSLWAGGVYEQYF

j_gene: TRBJ1-1
abundance: NA
v_gene: TRBV29-1
CDR3aa: CSVTPTNTEAFF

j_gene: TRBJ2-3
abundance: NA
v_gene: TRBV5-1
CDR3aa: CASGTSGVLTDTQYF

j_gene: TRBJ2-5
abundance: once
v_gene: TRBV28
CDR3aa: CASSREATETQYF

j_gene: TRBJ1-2
abundance: NA
v_gene: TRBV29-1
CDR3aa: CSANRENYGYTF

j_gene: TRBJ2-7
abundance: NA
v_gene: TRBV4-2
CDR3aa: CASSQEWDSLLYEQYF

j_gene: TRBJ1-3
abundance: NA
v_gene: TRBV28
CDR3aa: CASSFTSGNTIYF

j_gene: TRBJ2-7
abundance: NA
v_gene: TRBV4-2
CDR3aa: CASSQDHRGHSHYEQYF

j_gene: TRBJ2-5
abundance: NA
v_gene: TRBV7-8
CDR3aa: CASIRGPGLGETQYF

j_gene: TRBJ2-5
abundance: NA
v_gene: TRBV7-2
CDR3aa: CASSYKETQYF

j_gene: TRBJ2-1
abundance: NA
v_gene: TRBV4-1
CDR3aa: CASSQGRASSYNEQFF

j_gene: TRBJ2-2
abundance: NA
v_gene: TRBV2
CDR3aa: CASLLGRGGGLAGELFF

j_gene: TRBJ1-5
abundance: NA
v_gene: TRBV19
CDR3aa: CASKPSNQPQHF

j_gene: TRBJ2-7
abundance: NA
v_gene: TRBV9
CDR3aa: CASSPGQLYYEQYF

j_gene: TRBJ2-3
abundance: NA
v_gene: TRBV3-1/TRBV3-2
CDR3aa: CASSHRDLSTDTQYF

j_gene: TRBJ1-2
abundance: NA
v_gene: TRBV27
CDR3aa: CASSMDRLYGYTF

j_gene: TRBJ2-1
abundance: NA
v_gene: TRBV27
CDR3aa: CASSSAIYNEQFF

j_gene: TRBJ2-5
abundance: once
v_gene: TRBV3-1/TRBV3-2
CDR3aa: CASRRRARETQYF

j_gene: TRBJ1-5
abundance: NA
v_gene: TRBV19
CDR3aa: CASSISAGPQHF

j_gene: TRBJ1-1
abundance: once
v_gene: TRBV28
CDR3aa: CASSLPGGNTEAFF

j_gene: TRBJ1-2
abundance: NA
v_gene: TRBV19
CDR3aa: CASSPTHRGLYGYTF